This TCR beta chain was captured by sequencing in a study of T cells in Graves' hyperthyroidism and ophthalmopathy. The TCR beta CDR3 regions underwent amplification using RNA transcripts as the source. First-round RT-PCR targeting the TCR CDR3 was performed with the HTBI primer set. TCRdb itself ran the multiplex PCR reads through MiXCR, one entry per CDR3 protein. The sample gives some 490,000 distinct CDR3 sequences, approximately 23% of which show up once; less than 65% is in the top ten. This CDR3 is built from 14 residues. Between the trimmed V and J ends, which lost 6 bases and 6 bases, there was a span of 17 bases. Germline assignment: CDR1 MNHNS and CDR2 SASEGT.

J is TRBJ1-2 and V is TRBV6-1, with no clear D. Sequenced sample: blood. The origin of this receptor is a woman in her 70s with Graves' ophthalmopathy. The CDR3 spells CASRDFDKGHGYTF. The CDR3 DNA follows: TGTGCCAGCAGAGACTTCGACAAGGGTCATGGCTACACCTTC.